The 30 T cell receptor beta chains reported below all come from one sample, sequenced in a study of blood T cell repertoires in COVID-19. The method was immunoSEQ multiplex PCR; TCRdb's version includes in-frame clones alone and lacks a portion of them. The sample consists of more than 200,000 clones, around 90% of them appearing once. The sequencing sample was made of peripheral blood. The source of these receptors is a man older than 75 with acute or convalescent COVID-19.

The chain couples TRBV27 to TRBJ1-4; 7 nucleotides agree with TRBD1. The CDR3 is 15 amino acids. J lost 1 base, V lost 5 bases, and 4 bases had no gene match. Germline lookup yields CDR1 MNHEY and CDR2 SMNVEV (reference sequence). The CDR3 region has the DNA TGTGCCAGCAGTACCCGACAGGGAACTAATGAAAAACTGTTTTTT. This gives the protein CASSTRQGTNEKLFF.

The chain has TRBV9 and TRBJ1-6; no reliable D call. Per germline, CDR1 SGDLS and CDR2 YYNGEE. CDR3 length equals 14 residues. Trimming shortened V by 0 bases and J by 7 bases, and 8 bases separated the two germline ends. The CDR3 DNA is TGTGCCAGCAGCGTAGGGGCAGCCAATTCACCCCTCCACTTT. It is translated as CASSVGAANSPLHF. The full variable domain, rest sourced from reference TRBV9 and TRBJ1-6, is DSGVTQTPKHLITATGQRVTLRCSPRSGDLSVYWYQQSLDQGLQFLIQYYNGEERAKGNILERFSAQQFPDLHSELNLSSLELGDSALYFCASSVGAANSPLHFGNGTRLTVT.

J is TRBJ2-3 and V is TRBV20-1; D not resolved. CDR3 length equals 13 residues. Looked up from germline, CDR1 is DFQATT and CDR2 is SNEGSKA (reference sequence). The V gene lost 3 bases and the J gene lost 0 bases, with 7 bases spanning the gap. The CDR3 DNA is TGCAGTGCTAGTCCCCCAAGCACAGATACGCAGTATTTT. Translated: CSASPPSTDTQYF.

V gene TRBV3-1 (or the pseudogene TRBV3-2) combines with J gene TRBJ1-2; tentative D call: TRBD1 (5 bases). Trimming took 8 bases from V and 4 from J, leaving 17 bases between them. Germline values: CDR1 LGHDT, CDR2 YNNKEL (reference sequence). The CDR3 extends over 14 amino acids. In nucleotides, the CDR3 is TGTGCCAGCTATGAATGGGAGGACACCTATGGCTACACCTTC. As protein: CASYEWEDTYGYTF.

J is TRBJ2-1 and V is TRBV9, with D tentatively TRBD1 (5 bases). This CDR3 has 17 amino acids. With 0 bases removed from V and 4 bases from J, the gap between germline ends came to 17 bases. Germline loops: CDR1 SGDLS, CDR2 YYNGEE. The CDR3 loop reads CASSVGGTGVSYNEQFF. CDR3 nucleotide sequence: TGTGCCAGCAGCGTAGGGGGAACAGGTGTTTCATACAATGAGCAGTTCTTC.

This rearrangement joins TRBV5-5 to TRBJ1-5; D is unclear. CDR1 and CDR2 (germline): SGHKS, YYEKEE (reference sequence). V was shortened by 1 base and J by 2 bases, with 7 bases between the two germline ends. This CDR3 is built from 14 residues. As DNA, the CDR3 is TGTGCCAGCAGCTTGTTGTTCGGCAATCAGCCCCAGCATTTT. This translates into CASSLLFGNQPQHF.

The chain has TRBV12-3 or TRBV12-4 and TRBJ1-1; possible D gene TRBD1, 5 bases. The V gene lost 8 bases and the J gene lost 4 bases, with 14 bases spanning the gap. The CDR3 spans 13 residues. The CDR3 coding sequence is TGTGCCAGCCTGGGGGGGGTTCGCACTGAAGCTTTCTTT. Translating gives CASLGGVRTEAFF.

CDR3 amino acids: CASSSSLAGRTDTQYF. The DNA for the CDR3 is TGTGCCAGCAGCTCCTCATTAGCGGGCCGCACAGATACGCAGTATTTT. The chain employs TRBV7-6 and TRBJ2-3; 7 bases are shared with TRBD2. In germline, CDR1 is SGHVS, CDR2 FNYEAQ. The junction had 8 bases not matched to a gene; V was cut back by 4 bases and J by 1 base. The CDR3 is 16 amino acids. Based on the CDR3 plus reference TRBV7-6 and TRBJ2-3, the full variable domain is GAGVSQSPRYKVTKRGQDVALRCDPISGHVSLYWYRQALGQGPEFLTYFNYEAQQDKSGLPNDRFSAERPEGSISTLTIQRTEQRDSAMYRCASSSSLAGRTDTQYFGPGTRLTVL.

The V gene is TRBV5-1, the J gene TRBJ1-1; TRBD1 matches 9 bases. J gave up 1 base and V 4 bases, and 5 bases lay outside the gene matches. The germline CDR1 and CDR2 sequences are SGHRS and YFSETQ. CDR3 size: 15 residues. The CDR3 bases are TGCGCCAGCAGCACGATGACAGGGGGGAACACTGAAGCTTTCTTT. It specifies CASSTMTGGNTEAFF.

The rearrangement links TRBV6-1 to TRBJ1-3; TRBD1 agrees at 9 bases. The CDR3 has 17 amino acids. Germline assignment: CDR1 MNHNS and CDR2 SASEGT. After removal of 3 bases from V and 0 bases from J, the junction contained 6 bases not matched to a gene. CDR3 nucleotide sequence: TGTGCCAGCAGTGACCACGGGACAGGGCTCTCTGGAAACACCATATATTTT. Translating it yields CASSDHGTGLSGNTIYF.

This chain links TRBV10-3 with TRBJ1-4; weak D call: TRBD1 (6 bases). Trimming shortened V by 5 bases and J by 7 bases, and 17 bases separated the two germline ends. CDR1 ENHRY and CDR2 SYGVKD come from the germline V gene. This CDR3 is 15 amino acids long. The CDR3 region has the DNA TGTGCCATCAGTAAAGAGACAGGCACGGCTGAAAAACTGTTTTTT. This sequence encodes CAISKETGTAEKLFF.

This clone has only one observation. CDR3: CASSNNSYEQYF. The CDR3 region has the DNA TGTGCCAGCAGTAATAACTCCTACGAGCAGTACTTC. This chain uses TRBV12-3 or TRBV12-4 with TRBJ2-7; D not resolved. The CDR3 length is 12 residues. V lost 5 bases and J 0 bases, leaving 5 bases between the germline ends.

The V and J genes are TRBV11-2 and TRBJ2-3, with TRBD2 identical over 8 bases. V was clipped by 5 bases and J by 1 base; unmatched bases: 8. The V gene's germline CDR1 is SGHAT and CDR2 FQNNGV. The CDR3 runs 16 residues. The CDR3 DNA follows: TGTGCCAGCAGCGACTTAGCGGGGCGAGGCACAGATACGCAGTATTTT. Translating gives CASSDLAGRGTDTQYF.

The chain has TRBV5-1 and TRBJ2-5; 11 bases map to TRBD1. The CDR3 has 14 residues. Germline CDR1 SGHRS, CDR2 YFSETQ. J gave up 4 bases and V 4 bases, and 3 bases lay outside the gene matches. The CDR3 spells CASSRTGGLETQYF. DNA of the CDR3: TGCGCCAGCAGCCGGACAGGGGGCCTAGAGACCCAGTACTTC.

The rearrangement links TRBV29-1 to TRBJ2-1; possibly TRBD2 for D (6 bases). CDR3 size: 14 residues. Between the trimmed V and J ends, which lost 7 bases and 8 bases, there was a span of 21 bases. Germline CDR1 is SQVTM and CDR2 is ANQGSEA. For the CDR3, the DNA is TGCAGCGCTCACCAGGGTGCTCCGGGGGATGAGCAGTTCTTC. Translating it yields CSAHQGAPGDEQFF.

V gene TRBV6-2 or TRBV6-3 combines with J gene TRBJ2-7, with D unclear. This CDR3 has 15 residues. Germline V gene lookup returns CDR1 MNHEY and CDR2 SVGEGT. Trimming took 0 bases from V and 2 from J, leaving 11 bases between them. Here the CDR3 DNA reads TGTGCCAGCAGTTACTCGTGGCAGGATACCTACGAGCAGTACTTC. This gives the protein CASSYSWQDTYEQYF.

This CDR3 reads CASSLRQVRESYEQYF. As DNA, the CDR3 is TGCGCCAGCAGCTTAAGGCAGGTTAGGGAGTCCTACGAGCAGTACTTC. The rearrangement joins TRBV5-1 to TRBJ2-7; TRBD2 might be the D (5 bases). In germline, CDR1 is SGHRS, CDR2 YFSETQ. Trimming pared 2 bases from V and 1 base from J, leaving 16 bases between. The CDR3 is 16 amino acids.

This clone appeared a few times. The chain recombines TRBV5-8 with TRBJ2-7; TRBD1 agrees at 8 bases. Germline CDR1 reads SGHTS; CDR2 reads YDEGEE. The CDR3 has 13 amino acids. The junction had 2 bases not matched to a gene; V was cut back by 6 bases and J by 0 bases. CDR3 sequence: CASTGQGSYEQYF. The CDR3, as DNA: TGTGCCAGCACAGGACAGGGCTCCTACGAGCAGTACTTC.

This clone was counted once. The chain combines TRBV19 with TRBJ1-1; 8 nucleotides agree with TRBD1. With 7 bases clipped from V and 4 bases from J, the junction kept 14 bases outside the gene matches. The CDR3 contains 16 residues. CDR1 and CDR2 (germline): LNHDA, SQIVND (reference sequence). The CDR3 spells CASIHRDRLRGTEAFF. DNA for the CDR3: TGTGCCAGTATCCACCGGGACAGGCTGCGGGGCACTGAAGCTTTCTTT.

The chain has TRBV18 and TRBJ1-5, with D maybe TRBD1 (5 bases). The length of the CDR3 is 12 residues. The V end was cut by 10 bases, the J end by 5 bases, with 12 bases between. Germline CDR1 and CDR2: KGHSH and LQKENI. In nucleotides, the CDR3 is TGTGCCACTTCAGGGAATGATCAGCCCCAGCATTTT. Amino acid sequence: CATSGNDQPQHF.

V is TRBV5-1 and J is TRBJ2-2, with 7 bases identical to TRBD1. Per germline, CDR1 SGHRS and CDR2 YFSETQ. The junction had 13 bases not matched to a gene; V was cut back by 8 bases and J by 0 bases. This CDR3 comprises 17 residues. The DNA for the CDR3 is TGCGCCAGTAGTAAACCCGGGACAGCGACGAACACCGGGGAGCTGTTTTTT. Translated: CASSKPGTATNTGELFF.

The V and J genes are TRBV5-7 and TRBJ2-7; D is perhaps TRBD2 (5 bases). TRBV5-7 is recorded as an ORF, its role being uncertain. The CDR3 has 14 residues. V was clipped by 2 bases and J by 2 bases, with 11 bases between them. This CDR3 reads CASSFRTWAYEQYF. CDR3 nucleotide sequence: TGTGCCAGCAGCTTCAGGACTTGGGCCTACGAGCAGTACTTC.

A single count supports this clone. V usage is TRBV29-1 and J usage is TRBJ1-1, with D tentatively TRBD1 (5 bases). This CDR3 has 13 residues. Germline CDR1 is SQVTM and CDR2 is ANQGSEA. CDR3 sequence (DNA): TGCAGTGGCGGGGCAGGGACGAACACTGAAGCTTTCTTT. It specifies CSGGAGTNTEAFF.

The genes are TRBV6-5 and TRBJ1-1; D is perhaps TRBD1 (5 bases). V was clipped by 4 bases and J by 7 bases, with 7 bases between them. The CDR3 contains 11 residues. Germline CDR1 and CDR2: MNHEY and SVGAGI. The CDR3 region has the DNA TGTGCCAGCAGTTCGACAGTTGAAGCTTTCTTT. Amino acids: CASSSTVEAFF.

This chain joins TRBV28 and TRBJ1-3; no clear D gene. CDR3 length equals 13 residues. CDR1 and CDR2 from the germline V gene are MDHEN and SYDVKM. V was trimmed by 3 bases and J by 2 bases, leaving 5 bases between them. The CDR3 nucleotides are TGTGCCAGCAGTTTGGCAGCTGGAAACACCATATATTTT. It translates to CASSLAAGNTIYF.

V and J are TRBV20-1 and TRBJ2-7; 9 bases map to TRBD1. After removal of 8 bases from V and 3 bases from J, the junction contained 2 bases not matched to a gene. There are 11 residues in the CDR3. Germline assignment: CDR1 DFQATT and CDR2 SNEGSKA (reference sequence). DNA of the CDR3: TGCAGTCCGGGACAGGGCTACGAGCAGTACTTC. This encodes CSPGQGYEQYF.

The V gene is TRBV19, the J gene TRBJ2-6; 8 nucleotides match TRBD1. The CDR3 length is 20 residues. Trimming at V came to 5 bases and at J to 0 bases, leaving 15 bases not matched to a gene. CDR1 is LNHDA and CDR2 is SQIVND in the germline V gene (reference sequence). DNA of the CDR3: TGTGCCAGTAGTTCCCAGACAGGGGTGCCCACTCTCTCTGGGGCCAACGTCCTGACTTTC. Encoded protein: CASSSQTGVPTLSGANVLTF.

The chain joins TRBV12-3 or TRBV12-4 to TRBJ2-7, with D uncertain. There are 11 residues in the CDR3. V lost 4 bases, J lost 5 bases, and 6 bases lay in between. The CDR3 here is CASSSFDEQYF. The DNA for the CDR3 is TGTGCCAGCAGTTCTTTCGACGAGCAGTACTTC.

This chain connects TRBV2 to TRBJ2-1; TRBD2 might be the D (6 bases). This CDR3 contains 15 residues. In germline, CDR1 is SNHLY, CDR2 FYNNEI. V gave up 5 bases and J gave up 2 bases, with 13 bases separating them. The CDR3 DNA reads TGTGCCAGCAGTCGGGACCGGGGGACCTACAATGAGCAGTTCTTC. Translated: CASSRDRGTYNEQFF. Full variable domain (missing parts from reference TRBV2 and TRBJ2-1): EPEVTQTPSHQVTQMGQEVILRCVPISNHLYFYWYRQILGQKVEFLVSFYNNEISEKSEIFDDQFSVERPDGSNFTLKIRSTKLEDSAMYFCASSRDRGTYNEQFFGPGTRLTVL.

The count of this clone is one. CDR3 DNA sequence: TGTGCCAGCAGCGTAGGGTTCGCCAACCGGGAGGAAAAACTGTTTTTT. Amino acid sequence: CASSVGFANREEKLFF. V and J are TRBV9 and TRBJ1-4; no reliable D call. Trimming removed 0 bases at V and 8 bases at J, with 17 bases between. CDR1 and CDR2 (germline): SGDLS, YYNGEE. The CDR3 has 16 residues.